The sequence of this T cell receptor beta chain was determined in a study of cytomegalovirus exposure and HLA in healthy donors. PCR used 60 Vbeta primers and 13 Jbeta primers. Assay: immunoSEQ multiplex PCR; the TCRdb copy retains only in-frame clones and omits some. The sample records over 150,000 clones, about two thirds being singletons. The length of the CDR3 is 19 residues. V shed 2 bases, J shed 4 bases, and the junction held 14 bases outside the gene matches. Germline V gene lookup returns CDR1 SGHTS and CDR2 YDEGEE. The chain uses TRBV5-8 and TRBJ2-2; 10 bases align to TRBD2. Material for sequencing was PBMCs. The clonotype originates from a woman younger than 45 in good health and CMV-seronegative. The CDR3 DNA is TGTGCCAGCAGCTTCTCCGGTACTAGCGGGACTTTTGGCACCGGGGAGCTGTTTTTT. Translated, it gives CASSFSGTSGTFGTGELFF. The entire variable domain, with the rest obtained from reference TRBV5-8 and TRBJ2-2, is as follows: EAGVTQSPTHLIKTRGQQATLRCSPISGHTSVYWYQQALGLGLQFLLWYDEGEERNRGNFPPRFSGRQFPNYSSELNVNALELEDSALYLCASSFSGTSGTFGTGELFFGEGSRLTVL.